The T cell receptor beta chain under discussion was sequenced for a study of neurological immune-mediated disorders. CDR3 length equals 19 residues. V shed 4 bases and J 1 base; nucleotides not matched to a gene: 16. Germline assignment: CDR1 SGHDT and CDR2 YYEEEE. This clonotype was counted ten times or more. The cDNA came from 5'RACE, which used 10-nucleotide random UMIs. TCRdb fed the 5' RACE reads into MiXCR, producing one record per CDR3 protein. The profile shows around 50,000 distinct CDR3 sequences, 3% to 4.5% of them singletons. The unsorted libraries had their origin in 2 million PBMCs stored at -80 C.

The chain has TRBV5-6 and TRBJ1-4, with 7 bases aligning to TRBD1. This TCR came from a man in his 60s with multiple sclerosis. Specimen: PBMCs. CDR3 in amino acids: CASSEKQGRVGGTNEKLFF. Written as DNA, the CDR3 is TGTGCCAGCAGCGAAAAACAGGGGCGAGTAGGTGGAACTAATGAAAAACTGTTTTTT.